This TCR beta chain comes out of a study of blood T cell repertoires in COVID-19. Overall study context: There were acute and convalescent COVID-19 samples, and they came from the United States, Italy and Spain. Sources were T cells, B-cell-depleted T cells, or PBMCs; the material itself was cDNA or gDNA.

As processed by the authors: Amplification from reference gene primers served as the basis for estimated nucleated cell counts. Sequencing was performed with immunoSEQ multiplex PCR; in TCRdb, only in-frame clones are kept and a portion is missing. V, J and clone size are taken as reported in that table, and D and trimming were inferred from the DNA itself. The repertoire holds 60,000 to 90,000 clones, with approximately 90% as singletons. V dropped 1 base and J dropped 3 bases, with 7 bases sitting between them. The CDR3 totals 14 residues. The germline V gene has CDR1 KGHSH and CDR2 LQKENI. The chain recombines TRBV18 with TRBJ1-5; TRBD1 is a possible D gene (5 bases). The clonotype comes from a woman aged 80 or over with active or convalescent COVID-19. Input material: peripheral blood. Here the CDR3 DNA reads TGTGCCAGCTCACCACAGGGGAACAATCAGCCCCAGCATTTT. This sequence encodes CASSPQGNNQPQHF. The complete variable domain, with remaining parts taken from reference TRBV18 and TRBJ1-5, reads NAGVMQNPRHLVRRRGQEARLRCSPMKGHSHVYWYRQLPEEGLKFMVYLQKENIIDESGMPKERFSAEFPKEGPSILRIQQVVRGDSAAYFCASSPQGNNQPQHFGDGTRLSIL.